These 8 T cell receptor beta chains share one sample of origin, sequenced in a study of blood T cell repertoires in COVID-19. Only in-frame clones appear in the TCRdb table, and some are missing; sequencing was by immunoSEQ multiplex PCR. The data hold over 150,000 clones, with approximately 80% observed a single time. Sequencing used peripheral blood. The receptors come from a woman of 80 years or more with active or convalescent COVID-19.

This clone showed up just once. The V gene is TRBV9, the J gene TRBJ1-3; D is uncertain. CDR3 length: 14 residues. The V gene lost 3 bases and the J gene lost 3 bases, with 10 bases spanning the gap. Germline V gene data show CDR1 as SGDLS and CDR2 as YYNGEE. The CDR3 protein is CASSAEVGGNTIYF. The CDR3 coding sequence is TGTGCCAGCAGCGCCGAGGTGGGTGGAAACACCATATATTTT. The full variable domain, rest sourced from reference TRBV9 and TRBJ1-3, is DSGVTQTPKHLITATGQRVTLRCSPRSGDLSVYWYQQSLDQGLQFLIQYYNGEERAKGNILERFSAQQFPDLHSELNLSSLELGDSALYFCASSAEVGGNTIYFGEGSWLTVV.

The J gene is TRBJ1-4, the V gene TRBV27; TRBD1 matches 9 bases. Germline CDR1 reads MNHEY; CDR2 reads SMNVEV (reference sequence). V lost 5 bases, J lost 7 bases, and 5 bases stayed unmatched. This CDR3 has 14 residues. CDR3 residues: CASSPDRGGEKLFF. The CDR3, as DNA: TGTGCCAGCAGTCCTGACAGGGGGGGTGAAAAACTGTTTTTT.

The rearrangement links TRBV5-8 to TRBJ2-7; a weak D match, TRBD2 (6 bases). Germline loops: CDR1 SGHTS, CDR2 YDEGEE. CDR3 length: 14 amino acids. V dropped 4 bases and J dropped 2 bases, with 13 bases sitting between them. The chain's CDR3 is CASSPRDLAYEQYF. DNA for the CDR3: TGTGCCAGCAGCCCCCGGGACTTGGCCTACGAGCAGTACTTC. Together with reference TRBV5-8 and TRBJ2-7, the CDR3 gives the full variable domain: EAGVTQSPTHLIKTRGQQATLRCSPISGHTSVYWYQQALGLGLQFLLWYDEGEERNRGNFPPRFSGRQFPNYSSELNVNALELEDSALYLCASSPRDLAYEQYFGPGTRLTVT.

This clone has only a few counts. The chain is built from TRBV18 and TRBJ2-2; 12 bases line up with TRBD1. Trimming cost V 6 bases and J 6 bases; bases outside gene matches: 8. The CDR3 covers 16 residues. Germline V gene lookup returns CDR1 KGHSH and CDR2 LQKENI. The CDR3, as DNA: TGTGCCAGCTCCCTGGGACAGGGGGCGCTGGCCGGGGAGCTGTTTTTT. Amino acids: CASSLGQGALAGELFF.

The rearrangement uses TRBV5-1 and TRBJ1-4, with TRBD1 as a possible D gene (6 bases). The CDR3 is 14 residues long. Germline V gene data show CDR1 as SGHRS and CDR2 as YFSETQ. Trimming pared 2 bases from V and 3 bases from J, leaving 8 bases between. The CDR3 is CASSLGTPNEKLFF. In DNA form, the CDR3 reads TGCGCCAGCAGCTTAGGGACACCTAATGAAAAACTGTTTTTT.

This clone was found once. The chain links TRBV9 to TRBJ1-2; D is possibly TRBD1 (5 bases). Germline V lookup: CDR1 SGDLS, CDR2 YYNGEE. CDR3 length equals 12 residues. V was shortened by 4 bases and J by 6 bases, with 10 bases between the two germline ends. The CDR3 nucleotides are TGTGCCAGCAGCCCTGGACAAGATGGCTACACCTTC. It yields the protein CASSPGQDGYTF. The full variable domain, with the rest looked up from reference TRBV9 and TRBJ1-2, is DSGVTQTPKHLITATGQRVTLRCSPRSGDLSVYWYQQSLDQGLQFLIQYYNGEERAKGNILERFSAQQFPDLHSELNLSSLELGDSALYFCASSPGQDGYTFGSGTRLTVV.

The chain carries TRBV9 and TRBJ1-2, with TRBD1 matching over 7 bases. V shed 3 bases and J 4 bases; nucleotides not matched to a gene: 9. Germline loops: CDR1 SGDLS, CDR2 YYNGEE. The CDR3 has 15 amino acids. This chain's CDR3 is CASSGAGGLVYGYTF. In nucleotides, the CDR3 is TGTGCCAGCAGCGGGGCAGGGGGGCTGGTCTATGGCTACACCTTC.

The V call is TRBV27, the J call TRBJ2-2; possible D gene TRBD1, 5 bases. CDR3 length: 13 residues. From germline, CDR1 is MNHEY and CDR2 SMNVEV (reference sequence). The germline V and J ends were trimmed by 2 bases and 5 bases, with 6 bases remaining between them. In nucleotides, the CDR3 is TGTGCCAGCAGTTTACAGGGTACCGGGGAGCTGTTTTTT. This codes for CASSLQGTGELFF.